These 31 T cell receptor beta chains were all obtained from the same sample, sequenced in a study of blood T cell repertoires in COVID-19. TCRdb's copy holds only in-frame clones and misses some; the assay was immunoSEQ multiplex PCR. Here the sample spans 30,000 to 40,000 clones, 75% to 80% being singletons. The material sequenced was peripheral blood. The source of these receptors is a human donor in a cohort sampled during active COVID-19.

There are a few counts of this clone. This sequence joins TRBV6-1 and TRBJ2-2; D not resolved. The length of the CDR3 is 12 residues. V was pared by 3 bases and J by 8 bases, with 7 bases between. Germline values: CDR1 MNHNS, CDR2 SASEGT. The chain's CDR3 is CASSDFMGELFF. Written as DNA, the CDR3 is TGTGCCAGCAGTGATTTCATGGGGGAGCTGTTTTTT.

This clone has a handful of counts. The chain links TRBV27 to TRBJ1-5, with D unresolved. CDR3 length: 14 residues. CDR1 and CDR2 from the germline V gene are MNHEY and SMNVEV (reference sequence). The V gene lost 1 base and the J gene lost 2 bases, with 6 bases spanning the gap. The CDR3 spells CASSLYTGNQPQHF. The CDR3 bases are TGTGCCAGCAGTTTATATACAGGCAATCAGCCCCAGCATTTT.

V is TRBV4-3 and J is TRBJ1-4; D is unresolved. CDR3 length equals 14 residues. With 4 bases removed from V and 6 bases from J, the gap between germline ends came to 12 bases. Germline V gene lookup returns CDR1 LGHNA and CDR2 YSLEER. DNA of the CDR3: TGCGCCAGCAGCCCACGAGCCCGGGATGAAAAACTGTTTTTT. It codes for CASSPRARDEKLFF.

The V and J genes are TRBV3-1 (or the pseudogene TRBV3-2) and TRBJ2-7; the match to TRBD1 covers 12 bases. The germline gives CDR1 LGHDT, CDR2 YNNKEL (reference sequence). The V and J ends lost 6 bases and 7 bases, in that order; junction bases with no gene match: 10. This CDR3 has 15 amino acids. CDR3 bases: TGTGCCAGCAGTCCACGGGACAGGGGGCAGAGGGAGCAGTACTTC. Its translation: CASSPRDRGQREQYF.

The J gene is TRBJ2-1, the V gene TRBV7-8, with 8 bases lining up with TRBD1. This CDR3 is 15 amino acids long. V shed 3 bases, J shed 6 bases, and the junction held 7 bases outside the gene matches. Per the germline V gene, CDR1 is SGHVS and CDR2 is FQNEAQ. CDR3 DNA sequence: TGTGCCAGCAGCTTCCGGGACAGGACCGCCAATGAGCAGTTCTTC. Amino acids: CASSFRDRTANEQFF.

This sequence joins TRBV5-3 and TRBJ1-4; tentative D call: TRBD1 (6 bases). TRBV5-3 is filed as an ORF, its function uncertain. Trimming left V 4 bases short and J 4 bases short, with 17 bases between. The CDR3 extends over 16 amino acids. The CDR3 protein is CARSPGYRVDNEKLFF. The CDR3 DNA reads as TGTGCCAGAAGCCCGGGGTACAGGGTGGATAATGAAAAACTGTTTTTT.

The chain combines TRBV24-1 with TRBJ1-5, with no clear D. CDR3 length equals 16 residues. V lost 0 bases, J lost 1 base, and 9 bases lay in between. Germline values: CDR1 KGHDR, CDR2 SFDVKD. CDR3 residues: CATSDLNSPSNQPQHF. The DNA of the CDR3 is TGTGCCACCAGTGATTTGAACAGCCCGAGCAATCAGCCCCAGCATTTT.

This chain connects TRBV5-1 to TRBJ1-2; TRBD1 agrees at 9 bases. Germline CDR1 SGHRS, CDR2 YFSETQ. Trimming at V came to 0 bases and at J to 8 bases, leaving 5 bases not matched to a gene. The CDR3 is made up of 14 amino acids. In nucleotides, the CDR3 is TGCGCCAGCAGCTTGGGACAGGGGGGACGAGGCTACACCTTC. It encodes CASSLGQGGRGYTF.

The rearrangement joins TRBV7-6 to TRBJ2-3; 15 nucleotides match TRBD2. Germline loops: CDR1 SGHVS, CDR2 FNYEAQ. Trimming removed 4 bases from V and 0 bases from J; junction bases left unmatched: 5. The CDR3 sequence is 18 residues long. CDR3 in DNA: TGTGCCAGCAGCTCTCGGACTAGCGGGGGGGGGAGCACAGATACGCAGTATTTT. It translates to CASSSRTSGGGSTDTQYF.

The chain couples TRBV18 to TRBJ1-1; D remains ambiguous. This CDR3 is built from 16 residues. V lost 1 base, J lost 1 base, and 13 bases lay in between. CDR1 KGHSH and CDR2 LQKENI come from the germline V gene. The CDR3 sequence is CASSPRLFTTNTEAFF. The CDR3 DNA reads TGTGCCAGCTCACCACGTCTGTTTACAACGAACACTGAAGCTTTCTTT.

The chain carries TRBV11-2 and TRBJ2-3, with TRBD1 identical over 7 bases. Germline CDR1 SGHAT, CDR2 FQNNGV. The CDR3 has 14 residues. V dropped 5 bases and J dropped 1; count of bases not matched to a gene: 3. The CDR3: CASSRTGGTDTQYF. DNA for the CDR3: TGTGCCAGCAGCCGGACAGGCGGCACAGATACGCAGTATTTT.

The rearrangement uses TRBV5-1 and TRBJ2-3; D is possibly TRBD1 (6 bases). Deletions cut 3 bases from V and 5 bases from J, with 16 bases between. The CDR3 contains 15 residues. The germline CDR1 and CDR2 sequences are SGHRS and YFSETQ. The CDR3 bases are TGCGCCAGCAGCTACGGAACAGGGAACCGAGATACGCAGTATTTT. Amino acid sequence: CASSYGTGNRDTQYF. The variable domain in full, completed from reference TRBV5-1 and TRBJ2-3, reads KAGVTQTPRYLIKTRGQQVTLSCSPISGHRSVSWYQQTPGQGLQFLFEYFSETQRNKGNFPGRFSGRQFSNSRSEMNVSTLELGDSALYLCASSYGTGNRDTQYFGPGTRLTVL.

The chain uses TRBV12-3 or TRBV12-4 and TRBJ2-1; tentatively, D is TRBD2 (5 bases). V was clipped by 6 bases and J by 5 bases, with 11 bases between them. This CDR3 comprises 13 residues. The CDR3 region has the DNA TGTGCCAGCAGGTCGGGGTGGGACAATGAGCAGTTCTTC. Its protein product is CASRSGWDNEQFF.

The chain recombines TRBV4-2 with TRBJ2-3; 16 nucleotides match TRBD2. The CDR3 loop spans 17 amino acids. J lost 6 bases, V lost 3 bases, and 6 bases had no gene match. Germline CDR1 is LGHNA and CDR2 is YNFKEQ. Here the CDR3 DNA reads TGTGCCAGCAGCCAGGGGACTAGCGGGAGGGCGGACGATACGCAGTATTTT. Translated, it gives CASSQGTSGRADDTQYF.

The chain couples TRBV28 to TRBJ1-1; D remains ambiguous. Germline V gene sequence: CDR1 MDHEN, CDR2 SYDVKM. This CDR3 has 13 amino acids. The germline V and J ends were trimmed by 6 bases and 4 bases, with 12 bases remaining between them. The CDR3 nucleotides read TGTGCCAGCAGAACAGTGAGATTCACTGAAGCTTTCTTT. Protein product: CASRTVRFTEAFF.

The V call is TRBV3-1 (or the pseudogene TRBV3-2), the J call TRBJ2-4; 8 bases agree with TRBD1. Germline V lookup: CDR1 LGHDT, CDR2 YNNKEL (reference sequence). The V and J ends lost 3 bases and 10 bases, in that order; junction bases with no gene match: 11. The CDR3 is made up of 15 amino acids. Here the CDR3 DNA reads TGTGCCAGCAGCCAGGTTGACAGGGGACAGTATATTCAGTACTTC. Translated: CASSQVDRGQYIQYF.

This clone was seen many times. The chain employs TRBV6-2 or TRBV6-3 and TRBJ2-7; tentatively, D is TRBD2 (5 bases). The CDR3 spans 13 residues. Germline CDR1 and CDR2: MNHEY and SVGEGT. The V and J ends lost 0 bases and 4 bases respectively, with 7 bases between them. In DNA, the CDR3 is TGTGCCAGCAGTTACTCGAGGGTGTACGAGCAGTACTTC. It specifies CASSYSRVYEQYF.

The chain joins TRBV6-5 to TRBJ1-5; weak D call: TRBD1 (5 bases). The germline V gene encodes CDR1 MNHEY and CDR2 SVGAGI. V shed 3 bases and J shed 2 bases, with 11 bases lying between them. CDR3 size: 15 residues. The CDR3 DNA reads TGTGCCAGCAGTTATGGGGTAGGGGGCAATCAGCCCCAGCATTTT. Translating it yields CASSYGVGGNQPQHF.

The V call is TRBV7-2, the J call TRBJ2-5, with 11 bases lining up with TRBD2. In germline, CDR1 is SGHTA, CDR2 FQGNSA. Germline trimming cut 5 bases from V and 4 bases from J; bases unmatched to any gene: 18. CDR3 length: 19 amino acids. The DNA of the CDR3 is TGTGCCAGCAGCGCTAGGCTGACTAGCGGGATAGGTCCCGGAGAGACCCAGTACTTC. Amino acid sequence: CASSARLTSGIGPGETQYF. The whole variable domain, remainder taken from reference TRBV7-2 and TRBJ2-5, is GAGVSQSPSNKVTEKGKDVELRCDPISGHTALYWYRQSLGQGLEFLIYFQGNSAPDKSGLPSDRFSAERTGGSVSTLTIQRTQQEDSAVYLCASSARLTSGIGPGETQYFGPGTRLLVL.

The chain recombines TRBV7-8 with TRBJ2-3; D is unclear. This CDR3 is built from 13 residues. Germline CDR1 is SGHVS and CDR2 is FQNEAQ. V lost 0 bases and J lost 4, with 5 bases in between. The CDR3 DNA reads as TGTGCCAGCAGCTTAGCCCGGGCAGATACGCAGTATTTT. It codes for CASSLARADTQYF.

This chain links TRBV27 with TRBJ1-2; 12 nucleotides match TRBD1. The CDR3 is 21 residues long. Germline CDR1 reads MNHEY; CDR2 reads SMNVEV (reference sequence). Germline trimming cut 4 bases from V and 0 bases from J; bases unmatched to any gene: 18. Written as DNA, the CDR3 is TGTGCCAGCAGTTCCTACCCCTCCTGGGACAGGGGGCGCCTAACTAACTATGGCTACACCTTC. Protein sequence: CASSSYPSWDRGRLTNYGYTF.

This rearrangement joins TRBV6-2 or TRBV6-3 to TRBJ2-2; 9 nucleotides match TRBD1. The trim removed 4 bases at V and 4 bases at J, leaving 4 bases unmatched. The CDR3 spans 15 residues. Germline CDR1 reads MNHEY; CDR2 reads SVGEGT. The CDR3 sequence: CASSLDRGRTGELFF. The CDR3 DNA reads TGTGCCAGCAGTTTGGACAGGGGTCGCACCGGGGAGCTGTTTTTT.

The chain carries TRBV6-5 and TRBJ1-2, with 7 positions matching TRBD1. The germline gives CDR1 MNHEY, CDR2 SVGAGI. This CDR3 region has 12 residues. V was pared by 6 bases and J by 6 bases, with 4 bases of the junction left unmatched. The CDR3 nucleotides read TGTGCCAGCAGGGGGACAGAACATGGCTACACCTTC. Amino acid sequence: CASRGTEHGYTF.

The sample holds a few counts of this clone. The V gene is TRBV19, the J gene TRBJ2-5; TRBD2 is a possible D gene (6 bases). V lost 1 base and J lost 2, with 17 bases in between. The CDR3 contains 17 residues. The V gene's germline CDR1 is LNHDA and CDR2 SQIVND (reference sequence). The CDR3 nucleotides are TGTGCCAGTAGTATAGGGAGGGGTCCCCTCCCTCAAGAGACCCAGTACTTC. It is translated as CASSIGRGPLPQETQYF.

This rearrangement joins TRBV6-6 to TRBJ1-6, with D possibly TRBD1 on 5 matching bases. CDR1 and CDR2 (germline): MNHNY, SVGAGI (reference sequence). The CDR3 is 17 residues long. Between the trimmed V and J ends, which lost 5 bases and 0 bases, there was a span of 14 bases. The CDR3 nucleotides read TGTGCCAGCAGTCGCAGGGAATCGAGCTCCTATAATTCACCCCTCCACTTT. Translated, it gives CASSRRESSSYNSPLHF.

The CDR3 coding sequence is TGTGCCAGCAGCGCTTTTACGGCTAACTATGGCTACACCTTC. Protein product: CASSAFTANYGYTF. The chain is built from TRBV5-4 and TRBJ1-2; unclear D gene. Germline V gives CDR1 SGHNT, CDR2 YYREEE (reference sequence). V lost 4 bases to trimming and J lost 0 bases, with 10 bases between them. This CDR3 comprises 14 residues. Full variable domain (outside the CDR3, taken from reference TRBV5-4 and TRBJ1-2): ETGVTQSPTHLIKTRGQQVTLRCSSQSGHNTVSWYQQALGQGPQFIFQYYREEENGRGNFPPRFSGLQFPNYSSELNVNALELDDSALYLCASSAFTANYGYTFGSGTRLTVV.

This sequence joins TRBV5-6 and TRBJ2-5; a possible D gene is TRBD2 (5 bases). The CDR3 loop spans 13 amino acids. Trimming pared 6 bases from V and 2 bases from J, leaving 11 bases between. Germline CDR1 is SGHDT and CDR2 is YYEEEE. CDR3 in amino acids: CASTRGLQETQYF. In DNA form, the CDR3 reads TGTGCCAGCACTCGAGGGCTTCAAGAGACCCAGTACTTC.

V and J are TRBV6-5 and TRBJ2-7; 8 positions match TRBD2. The CDR3 runs 15 residues. The trim removed 7 bases at V and 2 bases at J, leaving 10 bases unmatched. Per the germline V gene, CDR1 is MNHEY and CDR2 is SVGAGI. This chain's CDR3 is CASKSLAGVTYEQYF. DNA for the CDR3: TGTGCCAGCAAAAGTCTAGCGGGCGTTACCTACGAGCAGTACTTC.

The genes are TRBV5-4 and TRBJ2-7; possible D gene TRBD1, 6 bases. The CDR3 covers 12 residues. CDR1 is SGHNT and CDR2 is YYREEE in the germline V gene (reference sequence). V lost 2 bases to trimming and J lost 4 bases, with 7 bases between them. This chain's CDR3 is CASSFQGYEQYF. The CDR3 bases are TGTGCCAGCAGCTTCCAGGGGTACGAGCAGTACTTC.

The chain joins TRBV7-2 to TRBJ1-5; TRBD1 matches at 7 bases. The length of the CDR3 is 16 residues. Germline CDR1 reads SGHTA; CDR2 reads FQGNSA. The V segment lost 3 bases and the J segment 9 bases; nucleotides outside the gene matches: 14. The CDR3 is CASSLTAGGRGLPQHF. The CDR3 nucleotides are TGTGCCAGCAGCTTGACAGCAGGGGGACGGGGCCTGCCCCAGCATTTT.

The chain recombines TRBV5-4 with TRBJ2-2, with 7 bases identical to TRBD1. The CDR3 length is 16 residues. Germline values: CDR1 SGHNT, CDR2 YYREEE (reference sequence). J was trimmed by 0 bases and V by 4 bases; bases with no gene match: 6. This CDR3 reads CASSPARGPNTGELFF. The CDR3 bases are TGTGCCAGCAGCCCGGCGAGGGGGCCGAACACCGGGGAGCTGTTTTTT.